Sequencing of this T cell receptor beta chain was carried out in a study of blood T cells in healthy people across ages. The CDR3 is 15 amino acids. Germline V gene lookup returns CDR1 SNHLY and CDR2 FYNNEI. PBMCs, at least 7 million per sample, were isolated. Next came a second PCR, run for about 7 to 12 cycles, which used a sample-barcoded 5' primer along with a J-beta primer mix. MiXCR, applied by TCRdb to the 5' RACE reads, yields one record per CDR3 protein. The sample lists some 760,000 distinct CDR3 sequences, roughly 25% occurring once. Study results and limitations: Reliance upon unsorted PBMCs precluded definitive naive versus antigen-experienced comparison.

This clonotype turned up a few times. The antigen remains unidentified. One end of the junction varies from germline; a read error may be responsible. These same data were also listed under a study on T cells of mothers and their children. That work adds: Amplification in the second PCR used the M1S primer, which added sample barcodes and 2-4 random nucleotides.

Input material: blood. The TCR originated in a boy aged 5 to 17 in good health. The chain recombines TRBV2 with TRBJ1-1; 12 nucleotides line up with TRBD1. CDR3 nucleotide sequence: TGTGCCAGCAGTGCTGCGGGACAGGGGGCTCCTGAAGCTCTCTTT. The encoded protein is CASSAAGQGAPEALF.